This T cell receptor beta chain was sequenced in a study of shared clonotypes between healthy human individuals (dated by TCRdb to the early 2020s). As for the study more broadly: The cohort included a few men and a couple of women between 18 and 49 years of age. Per donor, leukapheresis produced somewhere between about 0.94 and 9 billion PBMCs. To increase sequencing depth and limit assay-specific biases, different laboratories used diverse techniques to prepare libraries and sequence TCR repertoires. The study deeply sequenced blood TCR repertoires of several healthy adults to estimate repertoire size and the extent of clonotype sharing between individuals. For each donor, CD4 naive and CD4 memory were each run on three plates, CD8 naive on two plates, and CD8 memory on one plate. Study-wide findings and limitations: Pairwise subsampling indicated that sequencing depth was expected to affect the degree of clonotype sharing among donors. Rarefaction of sorted-subset datasets indicated incomplete sequencing despite the large sequencing depth. Because the study included only a small number of donors, the genetic and exposure-history diversity represented was limited. Across a handful of donors, approximately 4.6% of naive CD4, more than 3% of naive CD8, under 2.5% of memory CD4, and under 0.45% of memory CD8 clonotypes were shared. Sampling was limited to blood, and TCR repertoires in tissue likely differ from TCR repertoires in blood. Clonotypes shared by all four sorted-subset donors showed higher generation probabilities than non-shared clonotypes. Naive subsets generally had larger estimated clonotype richness than memory subsets did.

As concerns this clone: Its antigen has not been determined. Base qualities are not at hand, and no much larger clone is one base apart. This sample includes further DNA sequences coding for the same CDR3.

Taken from the germline V gene, the CDR1 and CDR2 loops are KGHSH and LQKENI. Reading from cysteine to phenylalanine, the CDR3 counts 13 amino acids. This entry keeps only the CDR3 DNA: 39 bases, framed from base 1. The junction shows trimming of 3 bases on V and 2 bases on J, and the gene matches do not reach 0 bases of it. The donors were healthy, HIV-negative adults who had no recently reported acute infections or vaccinations. Every donor was a Caucasian adult residing in Nashville, Tennessee, USA. CD4+ T cells were enriched by magnetic negative selection; naive cells were then positively selected on CD45RA, and the negative fraction formed the memory subset. Blood was collected by leukapheresis, and PBMCs were isolated by Ficoll-Histopaque density gradient centrifugation and then cryopreserved in liquid nitrogen vapor phase. Analytical flow cytometry was used to check the purity and quantity of each magnetically sorted T cell population. From each sorted fraction, genomic DNA was isolated and quantified by UV absorbance on a Nanodrop 2000c.

Using the deep immunoSEQ assay, TCR CDR3 regions were amplified from genomic DNA by multiplex PCR. Genomic DNA extracted from each cell subset was distributed evenly over all wells of several immunoSEQ 96-well plates, and each plate served as one replicate. Each replicate PCR for sorted subsets received 150 to 250 ng genomic DNA, equal to about 30,000 T cell genomes. The purified libraries were quantified using a Qubit 3.0 fluorometer, sized with a Bioanalyzer 2100, and then quantified again using the KAPA Library Quantification kit. Each immunoSEQ 96-well plate was sequenced on its own single-read 150-cycle Illumina NextSeq 550 flow cell. Turning to the authors' computational methods: The immunoSEQ output contained only junctional sequences without quality scores, so filtering could not match that applied to full-length reads. Sequences were annotated with PyIR, a Python wrapper for IgBLAST v1.9, using IMGT germline references to assign V/J genes and CDR3. Reads with weak V/J assignments (E-value above 1e-6), missing CDR3, stop codons, out-of-frame junctions, or ambiguous translated residues were removed. A V3J clonotype was defined by an identical inferred V gene, J gene, and CDR3 amino acid sequence. The percentage overlap between two repertoires was calculated by dividing the number of shared unique clonotypes by the size of the smaller repertoire. RTK rarefaction, the Chao1 estimator, and Recon v2.1 estimates of unobserved clonotypes were used to assess repertoire richness. Generation probabilities were computed with OLGA for all TCRbeta clonotypes obtained by the gDNA method from a handful of donors. TCRdb's version of the immuneACCESS table is confined to in-frame rearrangements and falls short of the full clone set. An unresolved V gene accounts for under half of the shortfall where checked; the remainder is of unknown origin. V, J and clone size are taken as reported in that table, and D and trimming were inferred from the DNA itself. This sample holds 500,000 or so clones; about 96% were observed only once. The ten largest make up about 0.064% of the sample.

The specimen sequenced was naive CD4+ T cells sorted from blood. What the cell subset or site label conveys for this sample: CD45RA+ positively selected. The sequence links TRBV18 to TRBJ1-2; 7 middle bases align to TRBD1. This receptor was identified in a woman in her twenties or thirties in good health. The nucleotide sequence is TGTGCCAGCTCACCGGACAGGAACTATGGCTACACCTTC. It specifies CASSPDRNYGYTF.